This T cell receptor beta chain was identified during a study of identical twins. TCRdb itself ran the 5' RACE reads through MiXCR, one entry per CDR3 protein. The table includes 400,000 to 600,000 distinct CDR3 sequences, approximately 20% detected once. In its sample, this clonotype was seen a few times. CDR3 length: 17 amino acids. Trimming removed 0 bases from V and 0 bases from J; junction bases left unmatched: 4. Germline CDR1 and CDR2: LGHDT and YNNKEL (reference sequence). In addition, the sample was reused for a study of yellow fever vaccine responses in identical twins.

V is TRBV3-1 and J is TRBJ2-3, with 9 bases aligning to TRBD2. This TCR derives from a woman aged 18 to 35 in good health. Sequencing was done on a sample of CD4+ T cells sorted from blood. CDR3 in amino acids: CASSQDWTSVSTDTQYF. CDR3 in DNA: TGTGCCAGCAGCCAAGACTGGACTAGCGTGAGCACAGATACGCAGTATTTT.